Included here is one TCR beta chain sequence, with context. Its specificity is unknown. This specimen belongs to a study of T cell responses to AZD1222 COVID-19 vaccine. At the level of the study: Second-dose groups at about 4 or about 12 weeks were pooled.

From germline, CDR1 is GTSNPN and CDR2 SVGIG (reference sequence). V lost 3 bases and J lost 10, with 10 bases in between. This CDR3 is built from 11 residues. General study points: A mostly white British donor set with more females was recruited, and clonal diversity was possibly underestimated. CD4 TCRs linked to vaccination spanned spike, dominating at 160-218 and 743-854.

Method: immunoSEQ multiplex PCR; TCRdb's copy keeps in-frame clones and lacks some. This sample has about 120,000 clones; 80% to 90% occur once, and the top ten carry more than 7.5%. The specimen comprised peripheral blood, sampled on day 0 of AZD1222 vaccination. The chain has TRBV30 and TRBJ2-1, with D unclear. The sequence came from an adult in good health. CDR3 loop: CAWRGVEEQFF. The DNA for the CDR3 is TGTGCCTGGAGGGGTGTGGAGGAGCAGTTCTTC. The whole variable domain, remainder taken from reference TRBV30 and TRBJ2-1, is SQTIHQWPATLVQPVGSPLSLECTVEGTSNPNLYWYRQAAGRGLQLLFYSVGIGQISSEVPQNLSASRPQDRQFILSSKKLLLSDSGFYLCAWRGVEEQFFGPGTRLTVL.